Sequencing of this T cell receptor beta chain was carried out in a study of T cell responses to AZD1222 COVID-19 vaccine. The method was immunoSEQ multiplex PCR; TCRdb's version includes in-frame clones alone and lacks a portion of them. Here the sample spans about 150,000 clones, about nine tenths being singletons. Regarding this clone: What it binds is not known.

Points from the study as a whole: The breadth and depth of Spike-specific TCRs increased once two AZD1222 doses had been given. The sample set comprised mostly white British donors with more females, and clonal diversity was possibly underestimated. Spike as a whole was targeted by vaccine-associated CD4 TCRs, dominant at 160-218 and 743-854. Nearly half of spike-specific TCRs reportedly target variant regions that are unmutated in the B.1.351 and B.1.1.7 variants.

CDR1 is ENHRY and CDR2 is SYGVKD in the germline V gene. This CDR3 has 15 residues. This receptor was identified in an adult in good health. Specimen: peripheral blood, collected on day 0 of MenACWY control vaccination. The rearrangement joins TRBV10-3 to TRBJ1-4; 7 bases map to TRBD1. DNA for the CDR3: TGTGCGACAACTCAGGGGACAGCGTATAATGAAAAACTGTTTTTT. This codes for CATTQGTAYNEKLFF.